A single sample is the source of the 18 T cell receptor beta chains below, sequenced in a study of blood T cell repertoires in COVID-19. The assay was immunoSEQ multiplex PCR, and TCRdb's table has in-frame clones only and misses some. The data contain some 410,000 clones, approximately 87% of them singletons. Sequences were obtained from PBMCs or T cells enriched from blood (not recorded which). These receptors all come from a woman aged 25-40 years with acute COVID-19.

The rearrangement joins TRBV5-1 to TRBJ2-4, with a tentative D call TRBD1 (5 bases). Germline CDR1 SGHRS, CDR2 YFSETQ. V lost 3 bases to trimming and J lost 3 bases, with 13 bases between them. This CDR3 spans 15 amino acids. The DNA of the CDR3 is TGCGCCAGCAGCTCATTGACAGAAAACAAAAACATTCAGTACTTC. Translated: CASSSLTENKNIQYF.

The chain has TRBV10-1 and TRBJ2-7; no reliable D call. Trimming pared 5 bases from V and 4 bases from J, leaving 6 bases between. This CDR3 is 11 amino acids long. Looked up from germline, CDR1 is WNHNN and CDR2 is SYGVQD (reference sequence). CDR3 sequence: CASSSGYEQYF. CDR3 bases: TGCGCCAGCAGTTCAGGATACGAGCAGTACTTC.

The genes are TRBV2 and TRBJ2-1; D uncertain. CDR1 is SNHLY, CDR2 FYNNEI, per germline. The V end was cut by 7 bases, the J end by 0 bases, with 10 bases between. The CDR3 contains 14 residues. The CDR3 loop reads CASKSSSSYNEQFF. The CDR3, as DNA: TGTGCCAGCAAATCTTCGAGCTCCTACAATGAGCAGTTCTTC. The variable domain in full, with the rest retrieved from reference TRBV2 and TRBJ2-1, is EPEVTQTPSHQVTQMGQEVILRCVPISNHLYFYWYRQILGQKVEFLVSFYNNEISEKSEIFDDQFSVERPDGSNFTLKIRSTKLEDSAMYFCASKSSSSYNEQFFGPGTRLTVL.

This clone was observed once. The chain joins TRBV7-9 to TRBJ2-2; D is uncertain. This CDR3 is 16 amino acids long. V was cut by 5 bases and J by 2 bases, with 15 bases left in between. Per germline, CDR1 SEHNR and CDR2 FQNEAQ (reference sequence). The CDR3 nucleotides read TGTGCCAGCAGCCCCGCCGGAGCCCTTAACACCGGGGAGCTGTTTTTT. Translation: CASSPAGALNTGELFF.

For this clone: The sample carries other DNA sequences with the same CDR3. The V call is TRBV19, the J call TRBJ2-1; TRBD1 matches 12 bases. Per germline, CDR1 LNHDA and CDR2 SQIVND (reference sequence). Trimming took 5 bases from V and 7 from J; bases not matched to a gene: 9. The CDR3 spans 16 residues. CDR3 loop: CASSLLPGQGANEQFF. The CDR3 DNA reads TGTGCCAGTAGTCTCCTTCCGGGACAGGGGGCTAATGAGCAGTTCTTC.

V and J are TRBV11-1 and TRBJ1-3; D remains ambiguous. V gave up 5 bases and J gave up 6 bases, with 14 bases separating them. Germline V gene data show CDR1 as SGHAT and CDR2 as FQDESV (reference sequence). The CDR3 sequence is 14 residues long. The CDR3 bases are TGTGCCAGCAGCCACCGGAGCTTCCTAAACACCATATATTTT. Translated, it gives CASSHRSFLNTIYF.

This chain uses TRBV9 with TRBJ2-1, with TRBD1 matching 11 bases. The V gene's germline CDR1 is SGDLS and CDR2 YYNGEE. V gave up 4 bases and J gave up 2 bases; unmatched junction bases: 2. The CDR3 loop spans 15 amino acids. The CDR3 protein is CASSWTGGAYNEQFF. The CDR3 DNA follows: TGTGCCAGCAGCTGGACAGGGGGCGCCTACAATGAGCAGTTCTTC.

In this sample, this clone turned up once. The chain has TRBV10-1 and TRBJ1-1; no definite D call. V gave up 3 bases and J gave up 0 bases, with 5 bases separating them. The germline CDR1 and CDR2 sequences are WNHNN and SYGVQD (reference sequence). CDR3 size: 13 residues. The CDR3 protein is CASSEDMNTEAFF. The CDR3 nucleotides are TGCGCCAGCAGTGAAGACATGAACACTGAAGCTTTCTTT.

The chain uses TRBV10-3 and TRBJ1-1; TRBD1 agrees at 7 bases. The CDR3 is made up of 14 amino acids. Germline-derived CDR1 and CDR2 are ENHRY and SYGVKD. Trimming at V came to 3 bases and at J to 6 bases, leaving 7 bases not matched to a gene. CDR3: CAISEGTEDAEAFF. The DNA for the CDR3 is TGTGCCATCAGTGAAGGGACAGAAGACGCTGAAGCTTTCTTT.

V is TRBV4-1 and J is TRBJ1-5; D remains unclear. V lost 1 base to trimming and J lost 4 bases, with 5 bases between them. The germline CDR1 and CDR2 sequences are MGHRA and YSYEKL. The CDR3 runs 13 residues. The CDR3 loop is CASSQGRNQPQHF. DNA of the CDR3: TGCGCCAGCAGCCAAGGTCGGAATCAGCCCCAGCATTTT.

This clone turned up a few times. Distinct nucleotide sequences in the sample also encode this CDR3. The CDR3 protein is CASRSTNEKLFF. CDR3 nucleotide sequence: TGTGCCAGCAGATCTACTAATGAAAAACTGTTTTTT. V gene TRBV28 combines with J gene TRBJ1-4; D is ambiguous. Germline CDR1 and CDR2: MDHEN and SYDVKM. This CDR3 spans 12 amino acids. Trimming removed 6 bases from V and 2 bases from J, with 4 bases in between.

The chain employs TRBV7-8 and TRBJ1-2; 9 bases align to TRBD1. Germline V CDR1 and CDR2: SGHVS, FQNEAQ. CDR3 length: 15 residues. V was clipped by 1 base and J by 2 bases; unmatched bases: 2. CDR3 region: CASSLGGTGNYGYTF. The DNA of the CDR3 is TGTGCCAGCAGCTTAGGAGGGACAGGGAACTATGGCTACACCTTC.

The chain links TRBV7-2 to TRBJ2-7; 14 bases are shared with TRBD2. Germline V gene data show CDR1 as SGHTA and CDR2 as FQGNSA. V was clipped by 2 bases and J by 2 bases; unmatched bases: 5. The CDR3 totals 17 residues. This CDR3 is CASSLRLAGGQTYEQYF. CDR3 nucleotide sequence: TGTGCCAGCAGCTTAAGACTAGCGGGGGGGCAGACCTACGAGCAGTACTTC.

This chain joins TRBV5-1 and TRBJ1-1; a possible D gene is TRBD1 (5 bases). CDR3 length equals 15 residues. Trimming pared 0 bases from V and 1 base from J, leaving 10 bases between. From germline, CDR1 is SGHRS and CDR2 YFSETQ. Here the CDR3 DNA reads TGCGCCAGCAGCTTGGAAGGGGCGGCGAACACTGAAGCTTTCTTT. It codes for CASSLEGAANTEAFF.

The chain is built from TRBV4-3 and TRBJ2-3; 12 nucleotides agree with TRBD2. Germline V lookup: CDR1 LGHNA, CDR2 YSLEER. V lost 5 bases to trimming and J lost 1 base; unmatched junction nucleotides: 4. This CDR3 contains 16 residues. The CDR3 reads CASSDTSGGRTDTQYF. The CDR3 DNA is TGCGCCAGCAGCGACACTAGCGGGGGGCGCACAGATACGCAGTATTTT.

The chain combines TRBV4-1 with TRBJ2-3; 8 nucleotides agree with TRBD2. The germline V gene has CDR1 MGHRA and CDR2 YSYEKL. There are 15 residues in the CDR3. The trim removed 3 bases at V and 6 bases at J, leaving 8 bases unmatched. This CDR3 is CASSHPSGGQDTQYF. CDR3 DNA sequence: TGCGCCAGCAGCCACCCAAGCGGGGGCCAGGATACGCAGTATTTT.

This clone was detected once. This chain connects TRBV6-5 to TRBJ2-2; TRBD1 matches at 7 bases. The CDR3 consists of 15 residues. J lost 2 bases, V lost 6 bases, and 6 bases had no gene match. The germline gives CDR1 MNHEY, CDR2 SVGAGI. The CDR3 reads CASRIGTANTGELFF. CDR3 bases: TGTGCCAGCAGGATCGGGACAGCCAACACCGGGGAGCTGTTTTTT.

CDR3 in amino acids: CAWSPQTNYGWGKSYNEQFF. For the CDR3, the DNA is TGTGCCTGGAGTCCCCAAACGAACTATGGGTGGGGCAAATCCTACAATGAGCAGTTCTTC. J is TRBJ2-1 and V is TRBV30; perhaps TRBD1 as D (5 bases). CDR1 and CDR2 (germline): GTSNPN, SVGIG (reference sequence). Trimming cost V 2 bases and J 1 base, with 27 bases left between them. This CDR3 contains 20 residues.